The 27 T cell receptor beta chains presented below share a single source sample, sequenced in a study of shared clonotypes between healthy human individuals. Produced via immunoSEQ multiplex PCR; TCRdb's table is partial and in-frame only. The sample lists about 580,000 clones, roughly 98% seen once, with 0.25% to 0.35% in the top ten. Naive CD8 cells, CD45RO-negative and positively selected for CCR7, excluded terminally differentiated effector memory CD45RA+ cells. The sequenced sample was naive CD8+ T cells sorted from blood. The source of these receptors is a young man in good health.

The chain joins TRBV14 to TRBJ1-3; D is unresolved. This CDR3 is 16 amino acids long. Between the trimmed V and J ends, which lost 1 base and 0 bases, there was a span of 10 bases. The germline CDR1 and CDR2 sequences are SGHDN and FVKESK. This CDR3 reads CASSQGRRSSGNTIYF. The CDR3, as DNA: TGTGCCAGCAGCCAAGGGCGAAGGAGCTCTGGAAACACCATATATTTT.

This clone was found once. J is TRBJ2-1 and V is TRBV11-1; 13 bases line up with TRBD2. The CDR3 covers 16 residues. With 5 bases clipped from V and 8 bases from J, the junction kept 9 bases outside the gene matches. Germline loops: CDR1 SGHAT, CDR2 FQDESV (reference sequence). The CDR3: CASSPGLAGTWDEQFF. CDR3 coding DNA: TGTGCCAGCAGCCCGGGACTAGCGGGAACCTGGGATGAGCAGTTCTTC. Filled out from reference TRBV11-1 and TRBJ2-1, the complete variable domain reads EAEVAQSPRYKITEKSQAVAFWCDPISGHATLYWYRQILGQGPELLVQFQDESVVDDSQLPKDRFSAERLKGVDSTLKIQPAELGDSAMYLCASSPGLAGTWDEQFFGPGTRLTVL.

The sample holds one count of this clone. The chain combines TRBV15 with TRBJ2-7; no reliable D call. Germline-derived CDR1 and CDR2 are LNHNV and YYDKDF (reference sequence). The CDR3 is 13 residues long. V lost 3 bases and J lost 6, with 12 bases in between. The CDR3 spells CATSRALGIEQYF. CDR3 DNA sequence: TGTGCCACCAGCAGGGCCCTTGGTATCGAGCAGTACTTC.

This chain joins TRBV27 and TRBJ2-1; TRBD2 aligns across 10 bases. Germline-derived CDR1 and CDR2 are MNHEY and SMNVEV (reference sequence). CDR3 size: 13 residues. V trimming: 4 bases; J trimming: 7 bases; junction bases outside the gene matches: 1. This CDR3 reads CASSSLAGNEQFF. The CDR3 coding sequence is TGTGCCAGCAGTTCACTAGCGGGGAATGAGCAGTTCTTC.

This chain uses TRBV11-3 with TRBJ2-1; perhaps TRBD1 as D (7 bases). CDR3 length: 14 residues. V shed 4 bases and J shed 8 bases, with 15 bases lying between them. Germline-derived CDR1 and CDR2 are SGHNT and YENEEA. CDR3 in amino acids: CASSSQGERDEQFF. The CDR3, as DNA: TGTGCCAGCAGCTCTCAGGGGGAGCGGGATGAGCAGTTCTTC.

V gene TRBV7-8 combines with J gene TRBJ2-3; 11 nucleotides line up with TRBD2. J was trimmed by 5 bases and V by 1 base; bases with no gene match: 14. CDR3 length: 19 amino acids. Germline V CDR1 and CDR2: SGHVS, FQNEAQ. CDR3 in DNA: TGTGCCAGCAGCTTAGTGCCCTTTAAACTAGCGGGAGATCTAGATACGCAGTATTTT. This gives the protein CASSLVPFKLAGDLDTQYF.

The rearrangement links TRBV7-6 to TRBJ2-1; TRBD1 matches at 7 bases. This CDR3 has 14 amino acids. V was clipped by 5 bases and J by 5 bases; unmatched bases: 6. In germline, CDR1 is SGHVS, CDR2 FNYEAQ. The CDR3 spells CASSIGQVHNEQFF. The DNA of the CDR3 is TGTGCCAGCAGCATTGGACAGGTTCACAATGAGCAGTTCTTC.

The V gene is TRBV5-6, the J gene TRBJ2-3; 11 bases align to TRBD2. The CDR3 runs 15 residues. The trim removed 1 base at V and 5 bases at J, leaving 3 bases unmatched. Germline values: CDR1 SGHDT, CDR2 YYEEEE. The CDR3 is CASSLLAGGGDTQYF. The CDR3 coding sequence is TGTGCCAGCAGCTTGCTAGCGGGGGGCGGAGATACGCAGTATTTT.

In the case of this clone: Other DNA sequences within the sample encode an identical CDR3. The chain couples TRBV5-1 to TRBJ2-7; 9 bases agree with TRBD1. The germline CDR1 and CDR2 sequences are SGHRS and YFSETQ. This CDR3 spans 15 amino acids. The V and J ends lost 0 bases and 1 base, in that order; junction bases with no gene match: 2. Written as DNA, the CDR3 is TGCGCCAGCAGCTTGGCACAGGGGGCATCCTACGAGCAGTACTTC. Its translation: CASSLAQGASYEQYF.

V is TRBV19 and J is TRBJ2-7; D is perhaps TRBD2 (5 bases). Germline V gene sequence: CDR1 LNHDA, CDR2 SQIVND (reference sequence). CDR3 size: 15 residues. Trimming left V 4 bases short and J 1 base short, with 14 bases between. CDR3 nucleotide sequence: TGTGCCAGTAGTAACGTGCCGGGGTCGTCCTACGAGCAGTACTTC. Protein: CASSNVPGSSYEQYF.

Only one count was recorded for this clone. The chain combines TRBV29-1 with TRBJ2-2; D remains unclear. This CDR3 is built from 12 residues. V was clipped by 8 bases and J by 1 base, with 8 bases between them. The germline gives CDR1 SQVTM, CDR2 ANQGSEA. CDR3 region: CSSIRNTGELFF. CDR3 DNA: TGCAGCTCAATTCGGAACACCGGGGAGCTGTTTTTT.

The sample holds one count of this clone. V and J are TRBV4-1 and TRBJ1-4, with a possible D match to TRBD1 (6 bases). CDR3 length equals 17 residues. Trimming left V 0 bases short and J 8 bases short, with 19 bases between. Germline CDR1 is MGHRA and CDR2 is YSYEKL. The chain's CDR3 is CASSQERLGANKEKLFF. DNA for the CDR3: TGCGCCAGCAGCCAAGAACGATTGGGGGCAAATAAAGAAAAACTGTTTTTT.

The chain links TRBV29-1 to TRBJ2-2, with a tentative D call TRBD1 (6 bases). CDR1 SQVTM and CDR2 ANQGSEA come from the germline V gene. This CDR3 is built from 14 residues. V lost 7 bases and J 6 bases, leaving 18 bases between the germline ends. In DNA form, the CDR3 reads TGCAGCGCTTACATGTATACAGGGTCCGGGGAGCTGTTTTTT. Translation gives CSAYMYTGSGELFF.

This chain uses TRBV13 with TRBJ2-1, with 8 bases lining up with TRBD2. Per germline, CDR1 PRHDT and CDR2 FYEKMQ (reference sequence). J gave up 7 bases and V 1 base, and 12 bases lay outside the gene matches. The CDR3 runs 17 residues. The CDR3 DNA reads as TGTGCCAGCAGCTTAGTGGGTTTAGCGGGGCCTCAGAATGAGCAGTTCTTC. Translated: CASSLVGLAGPQNEQFF.

J is TRBJ2-1 and V is TRBV7-6, with D unresolved. Germline V gene data show CDR1 as SGHVS and CDR2 as FNYEAQ. The CDR3 runs 14 residues. Trimming pared 3 bases from V and 0 bases from J, leaving 6 bases between. In DNA form, the CDR3 reads TGTGCCAGCAGCTTCTTGAGCTCCTACAATGAGCAGTTCTTC. This sequence encodes CASSFLSSYNEQFF.

The chain's CDR3 is CASSSPSVYRLGGEQYF. As DNA, the CDR3 is TGTGCCAGCAGCTCACCTAGCGTATATCGTCTCGGCGGGGAGCAGTACTTC. The genes are TRBV11-2 and TRBJ2-7, with TRBD2 as a possible D gene (6 bases). The germline CDR1 and CDR2 sequences are SGHAT and FQNNGV. V was cut by 4 bases and J by 7 bases, with 26 bases left in between. The CDR3 is made up of 17 amino acids.

The chain carries TRBV14 and TRBJ2-1; 9 nucleotides align to TRBD2. V trimming: 1 base; J trimming: 0 bases; junction bases outside the gene matches: 7. Germline lookup yields CDR1 SGHDN and CDR2 FVKESK. The CDR3 length is 18 residues. The CDR3 sequence: CASSQGMRLADSYNEQFF. In DNA, the CDR3 is TGTGCCAGCAGCCAAGGAATGCGACTAGCGGACTCCTACAATGAGCAGTTCTTC.

The rearrangement uses TRBV29-1 and TRBJ1-1, with a tentative D call TRBD1 (5 bases). V was shortened by 3 bases and J by 1 base, with 15 bases between the two germline ends. Germline CDR1 and CDR2: SQVTM and ANQGSEA. This CDR3 spans 15 amino acids. The CDR3 loop reads CSVEERGSGNTEAFF. The CDR3 nucleotides read TGCAGCGTTGAGGAAAGGGGATCTGGGAACACTGAAGCTTTCTTT.

The CDR3 sequence is CATSRGSGGMNTEAFF. CDR3 nucleotide sequence: TGTGCCACCAGCAGAGGGTCAGGGGGTATGAACACTGAAGCTTTCTTT. J is TRBJ1-1 and V is TRBV15, with 7 bases that match TRBD1. V lost 1 base and J lost 0; bases outside the gene matches: 5. This CDR3 is 16 amino acids long. Germline assignment: CDR1 LNHNV and CDR2 YYDKDF (reference sequence).

The chain combines TRBV29-1 with TRBJ2-5; 9 positions match TRBD1. The V gene's germline CDR1 is SQVTM and CDR2 ANQGSEA. The length of the CDR3 is 14 residues. Trimming at V came to 4 bases and at J to 4 bases, leaving 7 bases not matched to a gene. CDR3 sequence (DNA): TGCAGCGTTGTAAGGACAGGGGAGGGAGAGACCCAGTACTTC. Its protein product is CSVVRTGEGETQYF.

This clone showed up just once. The gene calls are TRBV6-5 and TRBJ2-7; the D gene could be TRBD1 or TRBD2 (5 bases each). This CDR3 has 12 amino acids. The germline V gene encodes CDR1 MNHEY and CDR2 SVGAGI. Trimming removed 11 bases from V and 3 bases from J, with 14 bases in between. Written as DNA, the CDR3 is TGTGCCGTCCGGGGACGAGACTACGAGCAGTACTTC. It codes for CAVRGRDYEQYF.

The rearrangement links TRBV5-6 to TRBJ2-7; 8 positions match TRBD2. Germline values: CDR1 SGHDT, CDR2 YYEEEE. V was pared by 2 bases and J by 4 bases, with 8 bases of the junction left unmatched. There are 15 residues in the CDR3. DNA of the CDR3: TGTGCCAGCAGCTTCGAGACTAGCGTAAAATACGAGCAGTACTTC. Protein sequence: CASSFETSVKYEQYF.

The chain links TRBV7-6 to TRBJ2-3; 7 bases align to TRBD2. The V segment lost 4 bases and the J segment 2 bases; nucleotides outside the gene matches: 6. This CDR3 region has 15 residues. The germline CDR1 and CDR2 sequences are SGHVS and FNYEAQ. The CDR3 nucleotides read TGTGCCAGCAGCTCAGCTAGCGGTGTCACAGATACGCAGTATTTT. Translated, it gives CASSSASGVTDTQYF.

V and J are TRBV7-8 and TRBJ1-5, with D perhaps matching TRBD1 (5 bases). Germline-derived CDR1 and CDR2 are SGHVS and FQNEAQ. V was cut by 3 bases and J by 2 bases, with 11 bases left in between. This CDR3 has 15 residues. CDR3 bases: TGTGCCAGCAGCTTGTCCAGGGACCGCAATCAGCCCCAGCATTTT. Its protein product is CASSLSRDRNQPQHF.

The chain uses TRBV9 and TRBJ2-3; D gene unclear. The V gene's germline CDR1 is SGDLS and CDR2 YYNGEE. The CDR3 is made up of 15 amino acids. The ends were cut back, 3 bases at V and 1 base at J, with 12 bases in the middle. The CDR3 loop reads CASSAEEGGTDTQYF. The CDR3 nucleotides read TGTGCCAGCAGCGCCGAGGAAGGCGGCACAGATACGCAGTATTTT.

This rearrangement joins TRBV27 to TRBJ2-1; no reliable D call. CDR3 length: 14 amino acids. In germline, CDR1 is MNHEY, CDR2 SMNVEV (reference sequence). The V gene lost 8 bases and the J gene lost 7 bases, with 18 bases spanning the gap. The DNA of the CDR3 is TGTGCCAGCCGCATGTTTAGCTCACTGAATGAGCAGTTCTTC. It encodes CASRMFSSLNEQFF.

A word on this clone: Other DNA sequences within the sample encode an identical CDR3. The chain couples TRBV9 to TRBJ2-1; 8 positions match TRBD1. The CDR3 sequence is 15 residues long. V dropped 2 bases and J dropped 4; count of bases not matched to a gene: 5. Germline V CDR1 and CDR2: SGDLS, YYNGEE. This CDR3 is CASSVGTGIYNEQFF. The CDR3 nucleotides are TGTGCCAGCAGCGTTGGGACAGGAATTTACAATGAGCAGTTCTTC.